The 8 T cell receptor beta chains given below trace back to one sample, sequenced in a study of identical twins. TCRdb re-analysed the 5' RACE reads in MiXCR, keeping a single row per CDR3 protein. Of about 200,000 distinct CDR3 sequences listed, approximately 16% were seen once; the top ten hold 35% to 50%. This sample also belongs to another study, concerning T cells expressing NK-cell markers.

The sequenced sample was CD8+ T cells sorted from blood. The receptors were gathered from a young woman in good health.

This clonotype has only a few counts. This chain joins TRBV7-3 and TRBJ2-3; 8 nucleotides line up with TRBD1. Germline CDR1 reads SGHTA; CDR2 reads FQGTGA. This CDR3 has 15 residues. With V trimmed by 4 bases and J by 3 bases, 6 bases remained unmatched. The CDR3 DNA reads as TGTGCCAGCAGCTCCGGGACAGGACTTACAGATACGCAGTATTTT. This codes for CASSSGTGLTDTQYF.

The V and J genes are TRBV4-3 and TRBJ2-7, with TRBD1 matching over 9 bases. The CDR3 runs to 16 residues. Germline V gene lookup returns CDR1 LGHNA and CDR2 YSLEER. V lost 0 bases, J lost 3 bases, and 6 bases stayed unmatched. The CDR3, as DNA: TGCGCCAGCAGCCAAGATTACGGGACAGGGTACTACGAGCAGTACTTC. It translates to CASSQDYGTGYYEQYF.

At least ten counts were recorded for this clonotype. This chain links TRBV7-9 with TRBJ2-7; 9 nucleotides agree with TRBD1. CDR3 size: 14 residues. Trimming took 6 bases from V and 3 from J; bases not matched to a gene: 6. Germline CDR1 is SEHNR and CDR2 is FQNEAQ (reference sequence). The CDR3 nucleotides read TGTGCCAGCAGGGGACCGGGACAGGGCTACGAGCAGTACTTC. It specifies CASRGPGQGYEQYF.

In this sample, this clonotype turned up a few times. The chain recombines TRBV12-3 or TRBV12-4 with TRBJ2-7; TRBD2 matches 9 bases. The CDR3 consists of 14 residues. The J segment lost 4 bases and the V segment lost 3 bases, leaving 4 bases of the junction unmatched. CDR3 DNA: TGTGCCAGCAGTTTTACTAGCGGGCGGTACGAGCAGTACTTC. Residues: CASSFTSGRYEQYF.

This clonotype occurred a few times. The V gene is TRBV12-5, the J gene TRBJ2-7; TRBD2 aligns across 8 bases. Germline V gene sequence: CDR1 LGHNT, CDR2 FRNRAP. This CDR3 contains 16 residues. Losses at the gene ends were 6 bases for V and 4 bases for J; bases not matched to a gene: 14. CDR3 amino acids: CASGPASGRKLYEQYF. The CDR3 DNA reads as TGTGCTAGTGGCCCAGCCAGCGGGAGAAAGTTATACGAGCAGTACTTC.

J is TRBJ1-5 and V is TRBV12-3 or TRBV12-4, with D possibly TRBD1 on 5 matching bases. V was trimmed by 7 bases and J by 4 bases, leaving 11 bases between them. This CDR3 has 13 residues. The CDR3 is CASKRGFNQPQHF. The CDR3 coding sequence is TGTGCCAGCAAACGGGGCTTTAATCAGCCCCAGCATTTT.

This clonotype was recorded a few times. The chain is built from TRBV6-1 and TRBJ2-2; 7 nucleotides match TRBD1. The germline V gene has CDR1 MNHNS and CDR2 SASEGT. J was trimmed by 0 bases and V by 4 bases; bases with no gene match: 8. The CDR3 extends over 17 amino acids. CDR3 in DNA: TGTGCCAGCAGTGGGCCCCTACAGGGGCCGAACACCGGGGAGCTGTTTTTT. Protein sequence: CASSGPLQGPNTGELFF.

The rearrangement uses TRBV9 and TRBJ1-2, with a tentative D call TRBD1 (6 bases). This CDR3 comprises 15 residues. CDR1 and CDR2 from the germline V gene are SGDLS and YYNGEE. Trimming took 3 bases from V and 3 from J, leaving 15 bases between them. Here the CDR3 reads CASSAPGGLYYGYTF. The CDR3, as DNA: TGTGCCAGCAGCGCACCGGGGGGCCTCTACTATGGCTACACCTTC. The variable domain in full, with the rest retrieved from reference TRBV9 and TRBJ1-2, is DSGVTQTPKHLITATGQRVTLRCSPRSGDLSVYWYQQSLDQGLQFLIQYYNGEERAKGNILERFSAQQFPDLHSELNLSSLELGDSALYFCASSAPGGLYYGYTFGSGTRLTVV.